Presented here are 19 T cell receptor beta chains from one specimen sequenced in a study of radiation and T cells in renal cell carcinoma. Libraries were prepared by immunoSEQ multiplex PCR; TCRdb keeps only in-frame clonotypes and omits some of them. The sample lists tens of thousands of clones; 80% to 90% were seen once. Time point defined: blood 2 weeks post-SBRT. This sample's treatment: 15 Gy SBRT to primary tumor, nephrectomy 4 weeks later. The source was blood, collected from a patient whose treatment included radiotherapy and nephrectomy. The receptors here all came from a woman between 45 and 65 years old with renal cell carcinoma.

The rearrangement uses TRBV7-9 and TRBJ2-7, with a tentative D call TRBD2 (6 bases). The length of the CDR3 is 15 residues. V was shortened by 0 bases and J by 6 bases, with 15 bases between the two germline ends. Germline CDR1 and CDR2: SEHNR and FQNEAQ (reference sequence). CDR3 in DNA: TGTGCCAGCAGCTTAGCGTCGTCGGGGGTCTCCGAGCAGTACTTC. This codes for CASSLASSGVSEQYF.

This chain uses TRBV7-2 with TRBJ1-2, with TRBD1 identical over 7 bases. The CDR3 is made up of 17 amino acids. CDR1 and CDR2 (germline): SGHTA, FQGNSA. J gave up 2 bases and V 0 bases, and 9 bases lay outside the gene matches. In DNA, the CDR3 is TGTGCCAGCAGCTTAGCGGCACAGGGGCTGGGGAACTATGGCTACACCTTC. This encodes CASSLAAQGLGNYGYTF.

As DNA, the CDR3 is TGTGCCAGTAGTATAGATCGGACAGGGGGTACGTGGGAGCAGTACTTC. Protein product: CASSIDRTGGTWEQYF. The V and J genes are TRBV19 and TRBJ2-7; the match to TRBD1 covers 10 bases. V gave up 0 bases and J gave up 7 bases; unmatched junction bases: 9. The CDR3 sequence is 16 residues long. Looked up from germline, CDR1 is LNHDA and CDR2 is SQIVND (reference sequence). The entire variable domain, with the rest obtained from reference TRBV19 and TRBJ2-7, is as follows: DGGITQSPKYLFRKEGQNVTLSCEQNLNHDAMYWYRQDPGQGLRLIYYSQIVNDFQKGDIAEGYSVSREKKESFPLTVTSAQKNPTAFYLCASSIDRTGGTWEQYFGPGTRLTVT.

This clone has just one count. The gene calls are TRBV27 and TRBJ1-2; 9 positions agree with TRBD1. Germline V gives CDR1 MNHEY, CDR2 SMNVEV (reference sequence). The trim removed 4 bases at V and 0 bases at J, leaving 27 bases unmatched. The CDR3 length is 23 residues. The CDR3 spells CASSYLKLGGYGQGIPTNYGYTF. The CDR3 region has the DNA TGTGCCAGCAGTTACCTAAAATTAGGGGGATACGGACAGGGGATACCTACTAACTATGGCTACACCTTC.

The V gene is TRBV18, the J gene TRBJ1-4; 8 bases are shared with TRBD1. CDR1 is KGHSH, CDR2 LQKENI, per germline. This CDR3 region has 17 residues. Trimming took 3 bases from V and 7 from J; bases not matched to a gene: 13. The CDR3 spells CASSPTGEMVMGEKLFF. As DNA, the CDR3 is TGTGCCAGCTCACCGACAGGGGAGATGGTGATGGGTGAAAAACTGTTTTTT.

This sequence joins TRBV7-9 and TRBJ2-2; D is undetermined. This CDR3 has 15 amino acids. V lost 1 base, J lost 4 bases, and 10 bases lay in between. The V gene's germline CDR1 is SEHNR and CDR2 FQNEAQ (reference sequence). The chain's CDR3 is CASSLGAAPTGELFF. CDR3 sequence (DNA): TGTGCCAGCAGCTTAGGGGCCGCACCCACCGGGGAGCTGTTTTTT.

The V and J genes are TRBV23-1 and TRBJ1-5; TRBD1 is a possible D gene (5 bases). TRBV23-1 is annotated as an ORF whose role is uncertain. Trimming took off 4 bases at V and 7 bases at J, with 20 bases between the two ends. This CDR3 comprises 16 residues. The CDR3 DNA reads TGCGCCAGCAGTCCGACAGCCCGGCTCCTGAGGCAGCCCCAGCATTTT. Translation: CASSPTARLLRQPQHF.

The gene calls are TRBV29-1 and TRBJ2-7; D may be TRBD2 (6 bases). Germline CDR1 SQVTM, CDR2 ANQGSEA. Trimming stripped 2 bases from V and 3 bases from J, with 11 bases between. The CDR3 has 13 amino acids. CDR3 nucleotide sequence: TGCAGCGTTGAAACAGCGGGTTTCTACGAGCAGTACTTC. Protein sequence: CSVETAGFYEQYF.

This chain connects TRBV28 to TRBJ1-2, with 7 nucleotides matching TRBD1. J lost 0 bases, V lost 3 bases, and 7 bases had no gene match. The CDR3 sequence is 16 residues long. Germline V gene data show CDR1 as MDHEN and CDR2 as SYDVKM. The CDR3 region has the DNA TGTGCCAGCAGTTTCGAGGACAGGCGAGCTAACTATGGCTACACCTTC. Protein: CASSFEDRRANYGYTF.

CDR3 protein: CASLMVRPNYGYTF. DNA of the CDR3: TGTGCCAGTTTGATGGTGCGACCTAACTATGGCTACACCTTC. The chain carries TRBV19 and TRBJ1-2; D uncertain. Trimming pared 8 bases from V and 0 bases from J, leaving 13 bases between. There are 14 residues in the CDR3. Germline V lookup: CDR1 LNHDA, CDR2 SQIVND (reference sequence).

The genes are TRBV7-2 and TRBJ1-5; D possibly corresponds to TRBD1 (5 bases). The CDR3 spans 17 residues. CDR1 is SGHTA, CDR2 FQGNSA, per germline. V gave up 4 bases and J gave up 3 bases, with 19 bases separating them. The DNA for the CDR3 is TGTGCCAGCAGCTCCGGTGCTCTGGGGCACTTCAATCAGCCCCAGCATTTT. It translates to CASSSGALGHFNQPQHF.

The chain carries TRBV7-2 and TRBJ1-6; TRBD1 is a possible D gene (6 bases). CDR1 is SGHTA and CDR2 is FQGNSA in the germline V gene. V lost 2 bases and J lost 8, with 13 bases in between. The CDR3 length is 15 residues. In nucleotides, the CDR3 is TGTGCCAGCAGCTTAAACTGGGGGCTTGATTCACCCCTCCACTTT. Its protein is CASSLNWGLDSPLHF.

This clone was seen a few times. V usage is TRBV4-1 and J usage is TRBJ1-5; D is unclear. The CDR3 is 15 amino acids. Germline loops: CDR1 MGHRA, CDR2 YSYEKL. V dropped 2 bases and J dropped 0 bases, with 8 bases sitting between them. As DNA, the CDR3 is TGCGCCAGCAGCCAAACGTACTATAGCAATCAGCCCCAGCATTTT. Amino acids: CASSQTYYSNQPQHF.

The chain couples TRBV4-3 to TRBJ1-4; no firm D call. Germline V CDR1 and CDR2: LGHNA, YSLEER. CDR3 size: 16 residues. The V end was cut by 0 bases, the J end by 4 bases, with 12 bases between. CDR3 amino acids: CASSQDRRPNNEKLFF. In DNA form, the CDR3 reads TGCGCCAGCAGCCAAGATCGGAGACCGAATAATGAAAAACTGTTTTTT.

There are a few counts of this clone. The chain combines TRBV4-3 with TRBJ2-1; D call uncertain. The CDR3 contains 13 residues. Deletions cut 1 base from V and 9 bases from J, with 10 bases between. Germline values: CDR1 LGHNA, CDR2 YSLEER. DNA of the CDR3: TGCGCCAGCAGCCAAGTTTGGGAAGCTGAGCAGTTCTTC. It yields the protein CASSQVWEAEQFF.

The CDR3 sequence is CATRRTESYEQYF. The CDR3, as DNA: TGTGCCACCAGAAGGACCGAGTCCTACGAGCAGTACTTC. This chain joins TRBV19 and TRBJ2-7, with D unresolved. Germline CDR1 LNHDA, CDR2 SQIVND (reference sequence). This CDR3 spans 13 amino acids. V lost 10 bases, J lost 1 base, and 14 bases lay in between.

The chain is built from TRBV7-2 and TRBJ2-1, with 11 bases that match TRBD2. The V and J ends lost 7 bases and 9 bases, in that order; junction bases with no gene match: 11. The CDR3 loop spans 15 amino acids. Germline-derived CDR1 and CDR2 are SGHTA and FQGNSA. DNA of the CDR3: TGTGCCAGCATCCCGACTAGCGGGGAGGGGGGTGAGCAGTTCTTC. This translates into CASIPTSGEGGEQFF. Full variable domain (remainder filled in from reference TRBV7-2 and TRBJ2-1): GAGVSQSPSNKVTEKGKDVELRCDPISGHTALYWYRQSLGQGLEFLIYFQGNSAPDKSGLPSDRFSAERTGGSVSTLTIQRTQQEDSAVYLCASIPTSGEGGEQFFGPGTRLTVL.

V gene TRBV6-1 combines with J gene TRBJ1-5, with D hard to call. V was cut by 3 bases and J by 4 bases, with 10 bases left in between. CDR3 size: 14 residues. The germline gives CDR1 MNHNS, CDR2 SASEGT. CDR3 region: CASSDSPINQPQHF. As DNA, the CDR3 is TGTGCCAGCAGTGATTCCCCTATTAATCAGCCCCAGCATTTT.

CDR3 bases: TGTGCCAGTAGTGCCCAACAGGGCTACACTGAAGCTTTCTTT. Its protein is CASSAQQGYTEAFF. The chain combines TRBV19 with TRBJ1-1, with TRBD1 as a possible D gene (6 bases). This CDR3 contains 14 residues. Germline CDR1 is LNHDA and CDR2 is SQIVND (reference sequence). The germline V and J ends were trimmed by 5 bases and 3 bases, with 13 bases remaining between them.